These 10 T cell receptor beta chains were sequenced from one sample in a study of immune evolution from preneoplasia to lung adenocarcinoma. Some clones are missing from TCRdb's copy, which holds only in-frame ones; the method was immunoSEQ multiplex PCR. The sample shows several thousand clones, roughly 90% of them seen only once. The material sequenced was FFPE invasive lung adenocarcinoma tissue. These receptors were taken from a person aged 65-85 years with invasive lung adenocarcinoma.

This chain joins TRBV2 and TRBJ2-1, with unresolved D. Germline V CDR1 and CDR2: SNHLY, FYNNEI. This CDR3 contains 13 residues. V was pared by 6 bases and J by 8 bases, with 14 bases between. The chain's CDR3 is CASRGRLVDEQFF. CDR3 nucleotides: TGTGCCAGCAGGGGTCGTCTCGTGGATGAGCAGTTCTTC.

J is TRBJ2-5 and V is TRBV28, with D possibly being TRBD2 (5 bases). Germline loops: CDR1 MDHEN, CDR2 SYDVKM. Trimming pared 8 bases from V and 5 bases from J, leaving 12 bases between. The CDR3 totals 12 residues. The CDR3 loop reads CASRDPGETQYF. CDR3 nucleotides: TGTGCCAGCCGAGATCCGGGGGAGACCCAGTACTTC.

In its sample, this clone was seen once. The gene calls are TRBV9 and TRBJ2-7, with TRBD2 as a possible D gene (5 bases). V was shortened by 2 bases and J by 3 bases, with 9 bases between the two germline ends. CDR3 size: 13 residues. CDR1 SGDLS and CDR2 YYNGEE come from the germline V gene. CDR3 nucleotide sequence: TGTGCCAGCAGCGTCGACGGGAACTACGAGCAGTACTTC. Its translation: CASSVDGNYEQYF. Complete variable domain (other parts from reference TRBV9 and TRBJ2-7): DSGVTQTPKHLITATGQRVTLRCSPRSGDLSVYWYQQSLDQGLQFLIQYYNGEERAKGNILERFSAQQFPDLHSELNLSSLELGDSALYFCASSVDGNYEQYFGPGTRLTVT.

The V call is TRBV15, the J call TRBJ1-2; D is unclear. CDR1 and CDR2 from the germline V gene are LNHNV and YYDKDF (reference sequence). V was cut by 3 bases and J by 2 bases, with 10 bases left in between. This CDR3 has 14 amino acids. In DNA form, the CDR3 reads TGTGCCACCAGCAGCGACTTAAAAAACTATGGCTACACCTTC. It yields the protein CATSSDLKNYGYTF.

J is TRBJ2-2 and V is TRBV11-2; D unresolved. CDR3 size: 14 residues. CDR1 and CDR2 from the germline V gene are SGHAT and FQNNGV. Trimming left V 2 bases short and J 1 base short, with 5 bases between. DNA of the CDR3: TGTGCCAGCAGCTTAAACAGGAACACCGGGGAGCTGTTTTTT. It specifies CASSLNRNTGELFF.

The chain couples TRBV4-1 to TRBJ1-2; 7 bases are shared with TRBD1. V dropped 0 bases and J dropped 5; count of bases not matched to a gene: 0. The CDR3 has 13 residues. CDR1 is MGHRA, CDR2 YSYEKL, per germline. The CDR3 nucleotides are TGCGCCAGCAGCCAAGAGGGACAGTATGGCTACACCTTC. Translation gives CASSQEGQYGYTF.

The V gene is TRBV27, the J gene TRBJ2-3; D gene ambiguous. This CDR3 region has 12 residues. Germline CDR1 MNHEY, CDR2 SMNVEV (reference sequence). V dropped 7 bases and J dropped 2 bases, with 7 bases sitting between them. The DNA of the CDR3 is TGTGCCAGCAACTCAAACACAGATACGCAGTATTTT. It yields the protein CASNSNTDTQYF.

The chain uses TRBV23-1 and TRBJ2-3, with 9 bases fitting TRBD2. TRBV23-1 is an open reading frame, and its role is uncertain. V lost 2 bases to trimming and J lost 3 bases; unmatched junction nucleotides: 9. This CDR3 contains 17 residues. This chain's CDR3 is CASSQQIAGEETDTQYF. In DNA form, the CDR3 reads TGCGCCAGCAGTCAACAAATAGCGGGAGAAGAAACAGATACGCAGTATTTT.

V usage is TRBV4-1 and J usage is TRBJ2-3, with 8 positions matching TRBD1. The CDR3 covers 15 residues. Germline trimming cut 4 bases from V and 0 bases from J; bases unmatched to any gene: 3. Germline V gives CDR1 MGHRA, CDR2 YSYEKL. The CDR3 DNA reads TGCGCCAGCAGCCGGGACAGGACTAGCACAGATACGCAGTATTTT. Translated: CASSRDRTSTDTQYF.

On this clone itself: One junction end disagrees with the germline gene, perhaps due to a read error. This sample also contains other DNA sequences that code for the same CDR3. V and J are TRBV6-6 and TRBJ1-5, with D unresolved. Germline V lookup: CDR1 MNHNY, CDR2 SVGAGI (reference sequence). This CDR3 is 14 amino acids long. Here the CDR3 reads CASSLDTANQPQHF. CDR3 DNA sequence: TGTGCCAGCAGTTTAGACACTGCCAATCAGCCCCAACATTTT.